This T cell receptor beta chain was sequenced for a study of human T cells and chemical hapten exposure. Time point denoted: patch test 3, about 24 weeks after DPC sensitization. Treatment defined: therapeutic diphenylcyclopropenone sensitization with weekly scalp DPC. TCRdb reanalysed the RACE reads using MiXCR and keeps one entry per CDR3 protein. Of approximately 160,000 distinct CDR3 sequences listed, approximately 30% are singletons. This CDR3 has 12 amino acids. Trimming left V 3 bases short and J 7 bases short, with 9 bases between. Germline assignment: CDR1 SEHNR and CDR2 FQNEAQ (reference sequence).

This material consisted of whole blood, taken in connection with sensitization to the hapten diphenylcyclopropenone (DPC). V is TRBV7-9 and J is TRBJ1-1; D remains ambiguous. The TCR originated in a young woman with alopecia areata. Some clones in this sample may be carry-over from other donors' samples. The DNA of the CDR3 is TGTGCCAGCAGCTTTCAGGCGAATGAAGCTTTCTTT. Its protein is CASSFQANEAFF.